This entry is about one T cell receptor (beta chain). The antigen is undetermined. This sample stems from a study of identifying expanded T cells in peripheral blood. TCRdb's copy holds only in-frame clones and misses some; the assay was immunoSEQ multiplex PCR. This table has some 97,000 clones, approximately 88% appearing once. Overall study findings and caveats: Two-week clone count variance significantly increased as total template count grew. Differentially abundant clones: 0.95 to 1.5 between replicates, about 15 at two to three weeks, over 18 at four.

During the collection period, no donor immune events like infections were recorded. The receptor was isolated from a person aged 18 to 75 in good health. Sequenced input: blood.

DNA for the CDR3: TGTGCCAGTAGTGGACCGGGGAAAAATAGCAATCAGCCCCAGCATTTT. Protein product: CASSGPGKNSNQPQHF. The chain recombines TRBV19 with TRBJ1-5; D unclear. This CDR3 is built from 16 residues. V was shortened by 5 bases and J by 0 bases, with 14 bases between the two germline ends. CDR1 is LNHDA, CDR2 SQIVND, per germline (reference sequence).